The sequence of this T cell receptor (beta chain) was determined in a study of T cells in Graves' hyperthyroidism and ophthalmopathy. This clonotype has more than one count but fewer than ten. Amplification of TCR beta CDR3 regions used RNA as the template. A first-round RT-PCR of the TCR CDR3 used the HTBI primer set. In TCRdb, the multiplex PCR reads were re-called with MiXCR into one record per CDR3 protein. The sample consists of hundreds of thousands of distinct CDR3 sequences, roughly 15% of them appearing once. Clinical symptoms, serum thyroxine and TRAb, thyroid ultrasound and orbital computed tomography together formed the diagnostic basis. The CDR3 spans 14 residues. The V gene lost 0 bases and the J gene lost 2 bases, with 6 bases spanning the gap. Germline CDR1 and CDR2: LNHNV and YYDKDF (reference sequence).

The source of this sequence is a woman aged 45-59 years with Graves' ophthalmopathy. The chain joins TRBV15 to TRBJ2-3; D is undetermined. The specimen sequenced was blood. CDR3 region: CATSRESNTDTQYF. The CDR3 region has the DNA TGTGCCACCAGCAGAGAGTCCAACACAGATACGCAGTATTTT.